This T cell receptor (beta chain) was identified during a study of T-cell reconstitution after alpha-beta-depleted transplantation in children. Study-level findings and limits: Approximately two months post-transplant, alpha-beta T cells reportedly originated from several hundred expanded graft clones.

A TCRbeta library incorporating unique molecular identifiers was prepared. TCRdb ran MiXCR on the PCR reads and lists one entry per CDR3 protein. Of 80,000 or so distinct CDR3 sequences detected, 13% to 15% appear once; the ten largest clones hold 27%. At least ten counts were recorded for this clonotype. Its matching antigen is unknown. CDR1 is MNHEY, CDR2 SVGAGI, per germline. V was pared by 5 bases and J by 3 bases, with 6 bases of the junction left unmatched. The length of the CDR3 is 14 residues. This sequence originates from a male patient under 10 years old who had a stem cell transplant for acute lymphoblastic leukemia, so the T cells may come from the graft donor. The input for sequencing was PBMCs, mostly from graft donor cells, taken 180 days after TCRalphabeta/CD19-depleted stem cell transplant. This chain joins TRBV6-5 and TRBJ2-7; 8 nucleotides agree with TRBD1. DNA for the CDR3: TGTGCCAGCAGTAGACAGGGGATGGTCTACGAGCAGTACTTC. Its protein product is CASSRQGMVYEQYF.